This record looks at one T cell receptor (beta chain) sequence and its context. Its target is not known. The CDR3 is 17 residues long. Trimming shortened V by 0 bases and J by 7 bases, and 21 bases separated the two germline ends. Germline V gene lookup returns CDR1 LNHNV and CDR2 YYDKDF (reference sequence). This sample is part of a study of T cell repertoires in ileal Crohn's disease. As for the study in general: Surgery for a complication: stricturing in approximately 60%, penetrating in around 39%. About half received postoperative treatment, around ten with thiopurines and under 20 anti-TNF.

Assay used: immunoSEQ multiplex PCR; TCRdb lists only in-frame clones, some missing. The sample yields 15,000 or so clones, approximately 87% seen once. Findings of the study overall: All patients with clonality above 26.8% had endoscopic recurrence. Mucosal expansions were suggested to be mainly CD8 T cells.

This chain joins TRBV15 and TRBJ1-1; perhaps TRBD1 as D (5 bases). The receptor was isolated from an adult with Crohn's disease. The sample taken for sequencing was ileal tissue. The CDR3 coding sequence is TGTGCCACCAGCAGAGATGGGATGGGGCGCCCTCCATTTGAAGCTTTCTTT. Amino acid sequence: CATSRDGMGRPPFEAFF.